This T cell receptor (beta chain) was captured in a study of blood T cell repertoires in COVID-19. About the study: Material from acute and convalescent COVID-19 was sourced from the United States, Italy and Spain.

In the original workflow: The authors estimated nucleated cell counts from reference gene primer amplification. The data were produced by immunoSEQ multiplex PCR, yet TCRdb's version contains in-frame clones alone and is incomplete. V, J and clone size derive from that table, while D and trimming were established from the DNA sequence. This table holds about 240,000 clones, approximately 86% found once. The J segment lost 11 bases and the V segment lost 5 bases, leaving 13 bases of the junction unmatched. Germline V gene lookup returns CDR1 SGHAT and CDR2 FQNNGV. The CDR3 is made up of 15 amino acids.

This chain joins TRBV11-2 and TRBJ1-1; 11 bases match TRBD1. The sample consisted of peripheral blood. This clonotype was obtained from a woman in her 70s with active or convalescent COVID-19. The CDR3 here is CASSLEGGTGGWAFF. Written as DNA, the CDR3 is TGTGCCAGCAGCCTGGAGGGAGGGACAGGGGGTTGGGCTTTCTTT.